The TCR beta chain described here comes from a study of molecular identifiers for immune sequencing clone quantification. The table lists this clonotype with many counts. Libraries of bulk TCR were made by previously described methods (with listed TCR primers). TCRdb passed the PCR reads through MiXCR, listing each CDR3 protein once. The sample has roughly 55,000 distinct CDR3 sequences, approximately 40% seen once. The V segment lost 6 bases and the J segment 9 bases; nucleotides outside the gene matches: 11. Germline V CDR1 and CDR2: MNHEY, SVGAGI. The CDR3 runs to 15 residues. Sequenced: naive CD8+ T cells from blood, with Jurkat cell RNA spiked in. Subset noted: FACS-sorted CD8+CD4-CCR7+CD45RA+ naive T cells. This TCR was recovered from a human donor in good health. Some libraries in this study had Jurkat cell RNA spiked in. The chain is built from TRBV6-5 and TRBJ2-1; 10 nucleotides line up with TRBD2. The CDR3 bases are TGTGCCAGCAGCCTCGTGCTAGCGGGAGCAGGTGAGCAGTTCTTC. It codes for CASSLVLAGAGEQFF.